The TCR beta chain under discussion was sequenced for a study of response to subunit inactivated influenza vaccine (dated by TCRdb to 2016 to 2019). About the full investigation: To follow how T cells responded to a trivalent subunit inactivated influenza vaccine, the researchers relied on deep quantitative profiling of the T cell receptor repertoire. Overall study outcomes, separate from this receptor: It was suggested by the authors that each seasonal influenza vaccination may recruit only a limited number of new T cells.

The CDR1 and CDR2 encoded by the germline V gene are KGHSH and LQKENI. The CDR3 spans 14 residues, from the cysteine through the phenylalanine. Of all the DNA, just the CDR3 is kept, 42 bases in frame from base 1. A distance of 11 bases separates the germline ends of V and J, which lose 1 base and 5 bases respectively. This clonotype occurred a few times. Its target antigen remains unknown. Per-base quality was not reported, and no clone a single base away is much larger than it. The library was obtained by RT-PCR. Instrument on record: Illumina HiSeq 2500. Clones were called with MiXCR by TCRdb after fastp trimmed the public reads at Q25, and only in-frame beta chains were retained. One record per CDR3 amino acid sequence lists the most common genes and DNA. In all, the sample holds about 780,000 distinct CDR3 sequences, and approximately 18% of those were seen once. The ten top clones hold 9.5% to 13% of the sample.

The receptor was isolated from a man in his fifties or sixties who received an inactivated influenza vaccine. Donor details come from another sample of the same person, matched by shared clones. Sequencing was performed on PBMCs from blood, taken about 5 days after vaccination. The sequence links TRBV18 to TRBJ2-5, with the D gene call left open. For the CDR3, the sequence is CASSPLGRRETQYF. The nucleotide sequence reads TGTGCCAGCTCACCACTGGGCAGACGGGAGACCCAGTACTTC.